The 21 T cell receptor beta chains presented below share a single source sample, sequenced in a study of T-cell memory formation after mild COVID-19. A single record per CDR3 protein comes from TCRdb applying MiXCR to the 5' RACE reads. The sample has 200,000 to 300,000 distinct CDR3 sequences; about 16% are singletons. Sequenced: PBMCs or a T cell subset sorted from them (not recorded which). These receptors were collected from an adult woman who had mild COVID-19 (a few samples of this study predate the infection). Cell type and time point are not known.

This clonotype was detected only a few times. The genes are TRBV6-2 or TRBV6-3 and TRBJ2-2; D is unresolved. The CDR3 loop spans 12 amino acids. The V end lost 9 bases, the J end lost 7 bases, and 12 bases lay between the germline ends. Germline CDR1 MNHEY, CDR2 SVGEGT. The CDR3 coding sequence is TGTGCCAGTGGAGTTGGTGTCGGGGAGCTGTTTTTT. Translating it yields CASGVGVGELFF.

J is TRBJ1-1 and V is TRBV5-1, with D unresolved. Per germline, CDR1 SGHRS and CDR2 YFSETQ. The CDR3 totals 11 residues. Trimming removed 3 bases from V and 10 bases from J, with 10 bases in between. The CDR3 coding sequence is TGCGCCAGCAGCTCGGAATACTCAGCTTTCTTT. Protein product: CASSSEYSAFF.

The DNA for the CDR3 is TGTGCCACCAGTGATCGGGACAGGGCCACAGATACGCAGTATTTT. It codes for CATSDRDRATDTQYF. The V gene is TRBV24-1, the J gene TRBJ2-3, with 9 bases matching TRBD1. CDR1 and CDR2 (germline): KGHDR, SFDVKD. This CDR3 has 15 residues. The junction had 2 bases not matched to a gene; V was cut back by 3 bases and J by 2 bases.

This chain uses TRBV12-3 or TRBV12-4 with TRBJ2-1; 7 bases fit TRBD1. This CDR3 is built from 12 residues. V shed 8 bases and J 7 bases; nucleotides not matched to a gene: 5. The CDR3 DNA follows: TGTGCCAGCGAGGGGGCGCGGAATGAGCAGTTCTTC. Translating it yields CASEGARNEQFF.

The J gene is TRBJ2-5, the V gene TRBV2; D call uncertain. V shed 3 bases and J shed 3 bases, with 11 bases lying between them. CDR3 size: 14 residues. CDR1 is SNHLY, CDR2 FYNNEI, per germline. The chain's CDR3 is CASSETPIEETQYF. The CDR3 DNA sequence: TGTGCCAGCAGTGAGACTCCGATAGAAGAGACCCAGTACTTC.

The chain links TRBV27 to TRBJ2-1; TRBD1 is a possible D gene (6 bases). The germline V and J ends were trimmed by 3 bases and 9 bases, with 12 bases remaining between them. This CDR3 comprises 13 residues. Germline CDR1 is MNHEY and CDR2 is SMNVEV (reference sequence). The CDR3 reads CASSFDQGGEQFF. CDR3 sequence (DNA): TGTGCCAGCAGTTTTGACCAAGGGGGTGAGCAGTTCTTC.

This clonotype was recorded many times. The chain uses TRBV12-3 or TRBV12-4 and TRBJ1-5, with 10 bases that match TRBD1. The CDR3 has 19 residues. J lost 3 bases, V lost 1 base, and 12 bases had no gene match. Written as DNA, the CDR3 is TGTGCCAGCAGTTTAGGTCTGTGGGCCGGGACAGGGGACAATCAGCCCCAGCATTTT. Translating it yields CASSLGLWAGTGDNQPQHF.

The rearrangement uses TRBV7-2 and TRBJ1-4; 7 nucleotides line up with TRBD1. The CDR3 consists of 15 residues. V lost 1 base, J lost 5 bases, and 4 bases stayed unmatched. Germline V gene lookup returns CDR1 SGHTA and CDR2 FQGNSA. In nucleotides, the CDR3 is TGTGCCAGCAGCTTAGGAGGGACAGAGAATGAAAAACTGTTTTTT. This translates into CASSLGGTENEKLFF.

The chain is built from TRBV6-5 and TRBJ2-7; 16 bases are shared with TRBD2. Germline V gene sequence: CDR1 MNHEY, CDR2 SVGAGI. V lost 6 bases to trimming and J lost 7 bases; unmatched junction nucleotides: 6. CDR3 length: 15 amino acids. CDR3 bases: TGTGCCAGCAGAGCGGGACTAGCGGGAGGGCGGGAGCAGTACTTC. Protein: CASRAGLAGGREQYF.

The chain joins TRBV24-1 to TRBJ1-1, with 7 bases lining up with TRBD1. CDR1 is KGHDR, CDR2 SFDVKD, per germline. Trimming cost V 3 bases and J 7 bases; bases outside gene matches: 4. The CDR3 consists of 13 residues. Here the CDR3 DNA reads TGTGCCACCAGTGATAATGACAGGGATGAAGCTTTCTTT. Its protein is CATSDNDRDEAFF.

This clonotype was counted only a few times. The V gene is TRBV12-3 or TRBV12-4, the J gene TRBJ2-7, with a weak D call TRBD2 (7 bases). V was shortened by 10 bases and J by 5 bases, with 15 bases between the two germline ends. This CDR3 comprises 12 residues. The CDR3 loop is CAIGGVGDEQYF. The CDR3 DNA follows: TGTGCCATAGGGGGGGTTGGAGACGAGCAGTACTTC.

This chain connects TRBV6-5 to TRBJ2-1, with D possibly being TRBD2 (6 bases). In germline, CDR1 is MNHEY, CDR2 SVGAGI. V was cut by 2 bases and J by 4 bases, with 15 bases left in between. The CDR3 has 16 residues. The CDR3 DNA sequence: TGTGCCAGCAGTTACCTCCCCGGGACTCCTTACAATGAGCAGTTCTTC. Amino acid sequence: CASSYLPGTPYNEQFF.

This clonotype was recorded a few times. The chain joins TRBV3-1 to TRBJ2-7; 12 bases match TRBD1. Germline V gene sequence: CDR1 LGHDT, CDR2 YNNKEL (reference sequence). The CDR3 runs 17 residues. Trimming cost V 4 bases and J 3 bases; bases outside gene matches: 10. This CDR3 reads CASSPGTGGVYFYEQYF. For the CDR3, the DNA is TGTGCCAGCAGCCCCGGGACAGGGGGCGTCTACTTCTACGAGCAGTACTTC.

This clonotype occurred many times. The V and J genes are TRBV12-3 or TRBV12-4 and TRBJ2-6, with 10 bases identical to TRBD1. V shed 4 bases and J 2 bases; nucleotides not matched to a gene: 14. This CDR3 contains 20 residues. CDR3 in DNA: TGTGCCAGCAGTTACGTACCCCGGGACAGGGGCTCCGCTGGGGCCAACGTCCTGACTTTC. Residues: CASSYVPRDRGSAGANVLTF.

This clonotype was detected once. This chain links TRBV4-1 with TRBJ1-1; 9 bases match TRBD1. V shed 7 bases, J shed 0 bases, and the junction held 9 bases outside the gene matches. This CDR3 region has 16 residues. Per the germline V gene, CDR1 is MGHRA and CDR2 is YSYEKL. The CDR3 DNA sequence: TGCGCCAGCACCCAGGGGGACAGGGCCATGAACACTGAAGCTTTCTTT. Protein sequence: CASTQGDRAMNTEAFF.

This chain joins TRBV5-1 and TRBJ1-3; D not resolved. The CDR3 runs 14 residues. Between the trimmed V and J ends, which lost 4 bases and 0 bases, there was a span of 8 bases. CDR1 is SGHRS and CDR2 is YFSETQ in the germline V gene. In DNA form, the CDR3 reads TGCGCCAGCAGCCCCGTCCGCTCTGGAAACACCATATATTTT. Its translation is CASSPVRSGNTIYF.

The sample holds a few counts of this clonotype. This chain joins TRBV4-1 and TRBJ2-5, with 9 bases matching TRBD1. Germline V gives CDR1 MGHRA, CDR2 YSYEKL. After removal of 1 base from V and 5 bases from J, the junction contained 8 bases not matched to a gene. CDR3 size: 16 residues. This CDR3 is CASSQVGTGTGETQYF. CDR3 in DNA: TGCGCCAGCAGCCAAGTTGGGACAGGGACGGGGGAGACCCAGTACTTC.

This clonotype occurred many times. This chain uses TRBV12-3 or TRBV12-4 with TRBJ1-5; TRBD1 agrees at 7 bases. V lost 6 bases to trimming and J lost 1 base; unmatched junction nucleotides: 3. The CDR3 contains 14 residues. CDR3 region: CASSLTGSNQPQHF. CDR3 nucleotide sequence: TGTGCCAGCAGCCTGACAGGGAGCAATCAGCCCCAGCATTTT.

The J gene is TRBJ1-2, the V gene TRBV5-8, with 8 positions matching TRBD1. Germline V gives CDR1 SGHTS, CDR2 YDEGEE. This CDR3 is 14 amino acids long. The ends lost 4 bases at V and 5 bases at J; junction bases unmatched: 7. CDR3 sequence reads: CASSIWTGRYGYTF. The CDR3 coding sequence is TGTGCCAGCAGCATCTGGACAGGGAGGTATGGCTACACCTTC.

The chain employs TRBV29-1 and TRBJ1-6; D not resolved. The CDR3 contains 13 residues. Germline CDR1 and CDR2: SQVTM and ANQGSEA. The V gene lost 1 base and the J gene lost 7 bases, with 8 bases spanning the gap. CDR3 sequence: CSVEVGWNSPLHF. The CDR3 DNA is TGCAGCGTTGAAGTGGGGTGGAATTCACCCCTCCACTTT.

The chain is built from TRBV7-8 and TRBJ1-5; 7 bases agree with TRBD1. Germline CDR1 is SGHVS and CDR2 is FQNEAQ. The CDR3 is 16 amino acids. J was trimmed by 0 bases and V by 5 bases; bases with no gene match: 7. Written as DNA, the CDR3 is TGTGCCAGCAGCCTAACGGGACAGTATAGCAATCAGCCCCAGCATTTT. The encoded protein is CASSLTGQYSNQPQHF.